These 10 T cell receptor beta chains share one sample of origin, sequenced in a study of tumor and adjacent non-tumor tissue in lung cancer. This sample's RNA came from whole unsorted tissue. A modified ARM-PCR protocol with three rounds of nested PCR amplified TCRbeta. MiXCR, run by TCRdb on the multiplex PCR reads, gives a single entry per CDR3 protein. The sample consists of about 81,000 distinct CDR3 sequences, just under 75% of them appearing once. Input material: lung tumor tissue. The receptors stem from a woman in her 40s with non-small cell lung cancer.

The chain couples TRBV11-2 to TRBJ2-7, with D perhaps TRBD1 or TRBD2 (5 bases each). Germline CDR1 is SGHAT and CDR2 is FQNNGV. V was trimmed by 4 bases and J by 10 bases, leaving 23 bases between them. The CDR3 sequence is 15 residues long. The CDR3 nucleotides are TGTGCCAGCAGCTCACATCGGGACGGTCAGCTCGAACAGTACTTC. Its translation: CASSSHRDGQLEQYF.

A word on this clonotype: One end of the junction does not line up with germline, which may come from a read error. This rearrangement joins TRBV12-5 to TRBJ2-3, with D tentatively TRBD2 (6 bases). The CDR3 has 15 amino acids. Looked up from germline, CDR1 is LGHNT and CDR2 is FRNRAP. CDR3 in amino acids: CASGPGTGLTVTQYF. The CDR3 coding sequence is TGTGCTAGTGGTCCGGGGACTGGCCTCACAGTTACGCAGTATTTT.

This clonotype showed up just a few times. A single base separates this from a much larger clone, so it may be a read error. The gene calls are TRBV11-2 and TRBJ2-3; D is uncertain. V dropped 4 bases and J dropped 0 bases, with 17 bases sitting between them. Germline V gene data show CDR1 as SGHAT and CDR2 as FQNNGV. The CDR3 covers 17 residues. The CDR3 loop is CASSSGRSRTSTDTQYF. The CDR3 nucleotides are TGTGCCAGCAGCTCCGGAAGGAGTAGAACTAGCACAGATACGCAGTATTTT. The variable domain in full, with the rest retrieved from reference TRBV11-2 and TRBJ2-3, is EAGVAQSPRYKIIEKRQSVAFWCNPISGHATLYWYQQILGQGPKLLIQFQNNGVVDDSQLPKDRFSAERLKGVDSTLKIQPAKLEDSAVYLCASSSGRSRTSTDTQYFGPGTRLTVL.

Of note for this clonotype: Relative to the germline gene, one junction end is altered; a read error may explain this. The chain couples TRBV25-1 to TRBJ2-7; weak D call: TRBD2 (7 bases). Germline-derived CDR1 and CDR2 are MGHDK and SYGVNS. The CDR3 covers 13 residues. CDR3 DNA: TGTGCCAGCAATGTAGGGGGGGCCCACGAGCACTACTTC. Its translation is CASNVGGAHEHYF.

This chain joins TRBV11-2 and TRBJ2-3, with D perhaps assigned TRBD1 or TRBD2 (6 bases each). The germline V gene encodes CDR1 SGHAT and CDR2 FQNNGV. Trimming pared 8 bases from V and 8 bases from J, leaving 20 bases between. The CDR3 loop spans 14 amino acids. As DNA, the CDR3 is TGTGCCAGCTGCCGCACTAGCACGGACAGTACGCAGTATTTT. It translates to CASCRTSTDSTQYF.

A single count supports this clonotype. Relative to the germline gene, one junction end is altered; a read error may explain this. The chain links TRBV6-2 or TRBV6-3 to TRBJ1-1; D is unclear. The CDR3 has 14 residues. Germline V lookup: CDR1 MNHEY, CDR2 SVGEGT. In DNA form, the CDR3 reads TGTGCCAGCAGTTTTCTTAGGTCGAACATTGAAGCTCTCTTT. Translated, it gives CASSFLRSNIEALF.

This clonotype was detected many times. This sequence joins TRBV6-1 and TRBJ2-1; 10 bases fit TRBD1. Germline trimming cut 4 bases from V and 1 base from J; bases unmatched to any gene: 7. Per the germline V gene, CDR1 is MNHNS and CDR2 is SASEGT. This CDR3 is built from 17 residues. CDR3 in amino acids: CASSVNRDRGSYNEQFF. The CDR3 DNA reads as TGTGCCAGCAGTGTAAACCGGGACAGGGGTTCCTACAATGAGCAGTTCTTC.

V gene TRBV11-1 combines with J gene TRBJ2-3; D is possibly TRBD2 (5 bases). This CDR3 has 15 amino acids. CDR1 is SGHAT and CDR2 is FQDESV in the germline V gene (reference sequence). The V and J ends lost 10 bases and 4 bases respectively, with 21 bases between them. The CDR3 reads CANSRLPGNADTQYF. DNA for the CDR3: TGTGCCAACAGTCGTCTGCCGGGAAACGCAGATACGCAGTATTTT.

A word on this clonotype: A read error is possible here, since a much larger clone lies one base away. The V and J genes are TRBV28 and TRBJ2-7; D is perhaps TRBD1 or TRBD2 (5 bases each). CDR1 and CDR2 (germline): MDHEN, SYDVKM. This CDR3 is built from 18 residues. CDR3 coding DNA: TGTACCAGCAGTTTATACGGGGCGGGTCGGGGCATAGGCTACGAGCAGTACTTC. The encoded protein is CTSSLYGAGRGIGYEQYF.

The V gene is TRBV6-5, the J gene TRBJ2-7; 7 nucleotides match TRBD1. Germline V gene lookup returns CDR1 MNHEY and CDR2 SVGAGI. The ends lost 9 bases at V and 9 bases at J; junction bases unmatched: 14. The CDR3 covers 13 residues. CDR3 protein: CASRGQAWDGQYF. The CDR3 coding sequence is TGTGCCAGTAGGGGGCAGGCTTGGGACGGGCAGTACTTC.